Shown below are 10 T cell receptor beta chains from a single sample sequenced in a study of cytomegalovirus exposure and HLA in healthy donors. The PCR was carried out with 60 Vbeta primers and 13 Jbeta primers. TCRdb's copy holds only in-frame clones and misses some; the assay was immunoSEQ multiplex PCR. The table records around 88,000 clones, over 70% of them present only once. Specimen: PBMCs. Receptors originate from a man aged 45-65 years in good health and CMV-seropositive.

CDR3 nucleotide sequence: TGCGCCAGCAGCCAAGCCGGGCGGGGAGAGACCCAGTACTTC. It specifies CASSQAGRGETQYF. The chain has TRBV4-3 and TRBJ2-5; D may be TRBD2 (6 bases). CDR3 length: 14 residues. Per the germline V gene, CDR1 is LGHNA and CDR2 is YSLEER. The ends were cut back, 1 base at V and 4 bases at J, with 10 bases in the middle.

This chain links TRBV5-6 with TRBJ1-6, with TRBD1 matching 8 bases. Germline V gene data show CDR1 as SGHDT and CDR2 as YYEEEE. The CDR3 covers 14 residues. Losses at the gene ends were 2 bases for V and 8 bases for J; bases not matched to a gene: 3. The DNA for the CDR3 is TGTGCCAGCAGCTTCGGACAGGGAGATTCACCCCTCCACTTT. Residues: CASSFGQGDSPLHF. Full variable domain (outside the CDR3, taken from reference TRBV5-6 and TRBJ1-6): DAGVTQSPTHLIKTRGQQVTLRCSPKSGHDTVSWYQQALGQGPQFIFQYYEEEERQRGNFPDRFSGHQFPNYSSELNVNALLLGDSALYLCASSFGQGDSPLHFGNGTRLTVT.

V usage is TRBV2 and J usage is TRBJ1-1, with TRBD1 matching 11 bases. The germline V gene has CDR1 SNHLY and CDR2 FYNNEI. This CDR3 is built from 17 residues. Trimming at V came to 6 bases and at J to 4 bases, leaving 13 bases not matched to a gene. The CDR3 reads CASSSGQGAVRGTEAFF. The CDR3 DNA reads as TGTGCCAGCAGCAGCGGACAGGGGGCGGTTAGGGGCACTGAAGCTTTCTTT.

This clone was recorded once. The rearrangement links TRBV9 to TRBJ2-7, with a tentative D call TRBD2 (6 bases). Germline-derived CDR1 and CDR2 are SGDLS and YYNGEE. V gave up 0 bases and J gave up 2 bases, with 12 bases separating them. The CDR3 consists of 15 residues. The CDR3 sequence: CASSVGGGLTYEQYF. CDR3 in DNA: TGTGCCAGCAGCGTAGGAGGAGGGTTGACCTACGAGCAGTACTTC.

This clone was seen more than once but under ten times. The chain couples TRBV5-1 to TRBJ2-3; a possible D gene is TRBD1 (5 bases). The length of the CDR3 is 13 residues. The V gene's germline CDR1 is SGHRS and CDR2 YFSETQ. V was cut by 5 bases and J by 4 bases, with 11 bases left in between. The chain's CDR3 is CASRNPGSDTQYF. CDR3 sequence (DNA): TGCGCCAGCAGGAACCCAGGGTCAGATACGCAGTATTTT.

Only a few counts were recorded for this clone. The chain has TRBV19 and TRBJ1-1, with 10 bases identical to TRBD1. The CDR3 contains 14 residues. Germline CDR1 is LNHDA and CDR2 is SQIVND (reference sequence). The V and J ends lost 4 bases and 5 bases, in that order; junction bases with no gene match: 4. CDR3 DNA sequence: TGTGCCAGTAGTAGACAGGGGGCGAGGACTGAAGCTTTCTTT. As protein: CASSRQGARTEAFF.

The chain is built from TRBV9 and TRBJ2-5, with 11 bases fitting TRBD2. CDR1 is SGDLS and CDR2 is YYNGEE in the germline V gene. The length of the CDR3 is 15 residues. V gave up 3 bases and J gave up 1 base; unmatched junction bases: 2. CDR3 residues: CASSATSGAQETQYF. The CDR3, as DNA: TGTGCCAGCAGCGCGACTAGCGGGGCCCAAGAGACCCAGTACTTC.

This rearrangement joins TRBV19 to TRBJ2-1; TRBD1 aligns across 9 bases. The V gene's germline CDR1 is LNHDA and CDR2 SQIVND (reference sequence). V gave up 4 bases and J gave up 12 bases; unmatched junction bases: 13. The CDR3 is 15 residues long. CDR3 sequence reads: CASSNTGGPGVVQFF. CDR3 coding DNA: TGTGCCAGTAGTAATACAGGGGGCCCAGGGGTAGTGCAGTTCTTC.

V and J are TRBV5-6 and TRBJ2-5, with D unclear. CDR1 SGHDT and CDR2 YYEEEE come from the germline V gene. The length of the CDR3 is 14 residues. Trimming removed 0 bases at V and 2 bases at J, with 8 bases between. Written as DNA, the CDR3 is TGTGCCAGCAGCTTGGTTACAGCTCAAGAGACCCAGTACTTC. It yields the protein CASSLVTAQETQYF.

The rearrangement uses TRBV4-3 and TRBJ1-2, with a tentative D call TRBD1 (6 bases). Trimming took 0 bases from V and 4 from J, leaving 12 bases between them. CDR1 is LGHNA, CDR2 YSLEER, per germline. The CDR3 covers 15 residues. CDR3: CASSQEPKGGYGYTF. The CDR3 bases are TGCGCCAGCAGCCAAGAGCCTAAAGGGGGCTATGGCTACACCTTC.